Below are 8 T cell receptor beta chains sequenced from a single sample in a study of metastatic and nonmetastatic thyroid tumors. Patients underwent thyroid surgery, and none had received any treatment before it. MiXCR was used by TCRdb to re-call the PCR reads. The data hold about 6,400 clones, with roughly a third observed a single time. Sequenced: tumor tissue. These receptors were collected from a female donor with papillary thyroid cancer or a benign thyroid nodule (not recorded which). Some clones in this sample may be carry-over from other donors' samples.

The J gene is TRBJ1-2, the V gene TRBV12-3 or TRBV12-4; 7 bases line up with TRBD1. V lost 6 bases to trimming and J lost 4 bases; unmatched junction nucleotides: 14. This CDR3 comprises 16 residues. The DNA of the CDR3 is TGTGCCAGCAGCCGAGTACCGGGACAGACCTCCTATGGCTACACCTTC. Its protein is CASSRVPGQTSYGYTF.

This clone appeared a few times. CDR3 coding DNA: TGTGCCAGCAGTCCCCTCCTAAGGGGGGCCTACAATGAGCAGTTCTTC. This gives the protein CASSPLLRGAYNEQFF. The V and J genes are TRBV27 and TRBJ2-1; D may match TRBD1 or TRBD2 (6 bases each). Between the trimmed V and J ends, which lost 5 bases and 2 bases, there was a span of 16 bases. CDR1 and CDR2 from the germline V gene are MNHEY and SMNVEV (reference sequence). This CDR3 has 16 amino acids.

This clone was recorded a few times. The V and J genes are TRBV20-1 and TRBJ2-1; 13 nucleotides align to TRBD2. Germline assignment: CDR1 DFQATT and CDR2 SNEGSKA (reference sequence). This CDR3 spans 15 amino acids. J was trimmed by 3 bases and V by 6 bases; bases with no gene match: 5. CDR3: CSARTSGSVYNEQFF. The CDR3, as DNA: TGCAGTGCCAGGACTAGCGGGAGTGTCTACAATGAGCAGTTCTTC.

This clone was counted a single time. The CDR3 does not close with the conserved phenylalanine or tryptophan, likely indicating a read error. Because the CDR3's place on the DNA is in doubt, the DNA is left out and the CDR3 is given as listed by TCRdb. This sequence joins TRBV20-1 and TRBJ2-5; the table calls TRBD2, which could not be checked here. The CDR3 spans 15 residues, counting both ends. Germline values: CDR1 DFQATT, CDR2 SNEGSKA (reference sequence). The CDR3 here is CSASPRANWGETQNL.

The chain carries TRBV20-1 and TRBJ1-2; D is possibly TRBD1 (6 bases). Trimming shortened V by 3 bases and J by 6 bases, and 23 bases separated the two germline ends. Germline CDR1 reads DFQATT; CDR2 reads SNEGSKA (reference sequence). This CDR3 is built from 16 residues. The CDR3: CSASSSGEVTSDGYTF. The CDR3 DNA follows: TGCAGTGCTAGTTCTTCAGGGGAGGTTACATCGGATGGCTACACCTTC.

This clone was detected only a few times. J is TRBJ1-2 and V is TRBV2, with a tentative D call TRBD1 (5 bases). The germline CDR1 and CDR2 sequences are SNHLY and FYNNEI. V was trimmed by 6 bases and J by 4 bases, leaving 12 bases between them. This CDR3 is 13 amino acids long. The CDR3 sequence: CASSGAESYGYTF. CDR3 coding DNA: TGTGCCAGCAGCGGGGCGGAGTCCTATGGCTACACCTTC.

This chain links TRBV30 with TRBJ2-1; D gene ambiguous. The CDR3 extends over 12 amino acids. Germline CDR1 GTSNPN, CDR2 SVGIG (reference sequence). Trimming removed 2 bases at V and 2 bases at J, with 4 bases between. CDR3 amino acids: CAWSSTYNEQFF. In DNA form, the CDR3 reads TGTGCCTGGAGTTCGACCTACAATGAGCAGTTCTTC.

The chain links TRBV6-1 to TRBJ2-3; 10 bases line up with TRBD2. Per the germline V gene, CDR1 is MNHNS and CDR2 is SASEGT. The length of the CDR3 is 15 residues. Trimming at V came to 5 bases and at J to 1 base, leaving 3 bases not matched to a gene. The CDR3 region has the DNA TGTGCCAGCAGTAGCGGGGGGGCAGGCACAGATACGCAGTATTTT. Its protein is CASSSGGAGTDTQYF.